The 28 T cell receptor beta chains presented below share a single source sample, sequenced in a study of shared clonotypes between healthy human individuals. The assay was immunoSEQ multiplex PCR, and TCRdb's table has in-frame clones only and misses some. The repertoire has about 2,500,000 clones, more than 80% of them found once; the top ten carry roughly 0.15%. Specimen: naive CD4+ T cells sorted from blood. As for subset: CD45RA+ positively selected. The source of these receptors is a man younger than 35 in good health.

The gene calls are TRBV27 and TRBJ2-7, with 9 bases lining up with TRBD2. J was trimmed by 4 bases and V by 5 bases; bases with no gene match: 6. This CDR3 region has 14 residues. Looked up from germline, CDR1 is MNHEY and CDR2 is SMNVEV (reference sequence). In nucleotides, the CDR3 is TGTGCCAGCAGTCGAGCGGGGGGAACGTACGAGCAGTACTTC. The encoded protein is CASSRAGGTYEQYF.

The chain employs TRBV5-4 and TRBJ2-2; tentatively, D is TRBD1 or TRBD2 (6 bases each). The CDR3 length is 14 residues. Trimming removed 2 bases from V and 6 bases from J, with 11 bases in between. Germline V gene data show CDR1 as SGHNT and CDR2 as YYREEE (reference sequence). The CDR3 nucleotides are TGTGCCAGCAGCTTCGGAGGGGGGCCCGGGGAGCTGTTTTTT. It specifies CASSFGGGPGELFF.

V usage is TRBV4-1 and J usage is TRBJ2-4; TRBD2 aligns across 9 bases. The trim removed 0 bases at V and 0 bases at J, leaving 12 bases unmatched. CDR1 is MGHRA and CDR2 is YSYEKL in the germline V gene. This CDR3 is built from 20 residues. CDR3 bases: TGCGCCAGCAGCCAAGATGTTGCGGGGGGGTCTTCTACAGCCAAAAACATTCAGTACTTC. Amino acids: CASSQDVAGGSSTAKNIQYF.

The chain combines TRBV30 with TRBJ2-1, with 12 nucleotides matching TRBD1. The CDR3 spans 16 residues. Germline V lookup: CDR1 GTSNPN, CDR2 SVGIG (reference sequence). Trimming removed 3 bases from V and 10 bases from J; junction bases left unmatched: 13. The CDR3 bases are TGTGCCTGGAGCACCAGGGACAGGGGGCCTCATGGCGAGCAGTTCTTC. This translates into CAWSTRDRGPHGEQFF. Using reference TRBV30 and TRBJ2-1 for the parts outside the CDR3, the full variable domain is SQTIHQWPATLVQPVGSPLSLECTVEGTSNPNLYWYRQAAGRGLQLLFYSVGIGQISSEVPQNLSASRPQDRQFILSSKKLLLSDSGFYLCAWSTRDRGPHGEQFFGPGTRLTVL.

The V call is TRBV5-4, the J call TRBJ2-1; perhaps TRBD1 as D (7 bases). This CDR3 has 16 residues. Germline V gene lookup returns CDR1 SGHNT and CDR2 YYREEE (reference sequence). Between the trimmed V and J ends, which lost 4 bases and 8 bases, there was a span of 22 bases. CDR3 protein: CASSPGGGRDPDEQFF. DNA for the CDR3: TGTGCCAGCAGCCCCGGAGGGGGCCGAGATCCGGATGAGCAGTTCTTC.

V gene TRBV14 combines with J gene TRBJ1-4; D possibly corresponds to TRBD1 (6 bases). CDR1 and CDR2 from the germline V gene are SGHDN and FVKESK. The CDR3 extends over 15 amino acids. V lost 2 bases, J lost 7 bases, and 14 bases lay in between. The CDR3: CASSQFVRGGEKLFF. In DNA form, the CDR3 reads TGTGCCAGCAGCCAATTCGTCAGGGGAGGTGAAAAACTGTTTTTT.

The chain couples TRBV18 to TRBJ2-2, with a weak D call TRBD1 (6 bases). There are 16 residues in the CDR3. The ends were cut back, 5 bases at V and 0 bases at J, with 13 bases in the middle. The germline V gene has CDR1 KGHSH and CDR2 LQKENI. This chain's CDR3 is CASSSTGTANTGELFF. The DNA for the CDR3 is TGTGCCAGCTCAAGCACAGGGACCGCGAACACCGGGGAGCTGTTTTTT.

The gene calls are TRBV19 and TRBJ1-5; TRBD1 might be the D (6 bases). V lost 0 bases and J lost 4, with 22 bases in between. The germline CDR1 and CDR2 sequences are LNHDA and SQIVND (reference sequence). The CDR3 consists of 19 residues. Here the CDR3 reads CASSIDPNIDKGTNQPQHF. CDR3 bases: TGTGCCAGTAGTATAGATCCCAATATTGACAAGGGGACAAATCAGCCCCAGCATTTT.

V gene TRBV13 combines with J gene TRBJ1-6; TRBD1 matches 11 bases. V was pared by 2 bases and J by 0 bases, with 6 bases of the junction left unmatched. This CDR3 region has 19 residues. CDR1 is PRHDT, CDR2 FYEKMQ, per germline (reference sequence). As DNA, the CDR3 is TGTGCCAGCAGCTTACGGACAGGGGGCAAGAGCTCCTATAATTCACCCCTCCACTTT. It translates to CASSLRTGGKSSYNSPLHF. Variable domain in full (rest from reference TRBV13 and TRBJ1-6): AAGVIQSPRHLIKEKRETATLKCYPIPRHDTVYWYQQGPGQDPQFLISFYEKMQSDKGSIPDRFSAQQFSDYHSELNMSSLELGDSALYFCASSLRTGGKSSYNSPLHFGNGTRLTVT.

This chain connects TRBV7-6 to TRBJ1-1; 9 bases are a match to TRBD1. The V gene end was trimmed by 4 bases and the J gene end by 11 bases; junction bases not matched to a gene: 11. Per the germline V gene, CDR1 is SGHVS and CDR2 is FNYEAQ. The CDR3 has 14 residues. The CDR3 nucleotides are TGTGCCAGCAGCTCAGGGACAGGGCTCAAGGGCGCTTTCTTT. Its protein is CASSSGTGLKGAFF.

The rearrangement joins TRBV9 to TRBJ1-4; tentative D call: TRBD1 (6 bases). CDR3 length: 18 amino acids. The germline CDR1 and CDR2 sequences are SGDLS and YYNGEE. The V end was cut by 0 bases, the J end by 5 bases, with 20 bases between. For the CDR3, the DNA is TGTGCCAGCAGCGTAGGAGGGGGGGTAGGAGGGTTCAATGAAAAACTGTTTTTT. Encoded protein: CASSVGGGVGGFNEKLFF.

This clone was counted a single time. The chain has TRBV28 and TRBJ2-4; 7 nucleotides match TRBD2. V trimming: 5 bases; J trimming: 0 bases; junction bases outside the gene matches: 7. CDR3 length: 16 amino acids. Germline CDR1 MDHEN, CDR2 SYDVKM. The CDR3 sequence: CASSPGGTLAKNIQYF. DNA for the CDR3: TGTGCCAGCAGTCCCGGGGGGACCCTAGCCAAAAACATTCAGTACTTC. The full variable domain, its missing parts supplied by reference TRBV28 and TRBJ2-4, is DVKVTQSSRYLVKRTGEKVFLECVQDMDHENMFWYRQDPGLGLRLIYFSYDVKMKEKGDIPEGYSVSREKKERFSLILESASTNQTSMYLCASSPGGTLAKNIQYFGAGTRLSVL.

DNA for the CDR3: TGTGCCAGCAGCCCACAGGGATTCGAGCAGTACTTC. This translates into CASSPQGFEQYF. This rearrangement joins TRBV7-2 to TRBJ2-7, with a weak D call TRBD1 (6 bases). Germline V gene lookup returns CDR1 SGHTA and CDR2 FQGNSA. The CDR3 is made up of 12 amino acids. V gave up 5 bases and J gave up 6 bases, with 11 bases separating them.

The chain joins TRBV30 to TRBJ2-5; D is perhaps TRBD2 (6 bases). V lost 3 bases, J lost 4 bases, and 12 bases lay in between. Germline V gives CDR1 GTSNPN, CDR2 SVGIG (reference sequence). The CDR3 runs to 13 residues. CDR3 sequence: CAWSGGYAETQYF. The DNA for the CDR3 is TGTGCCTGGAGCGGAGGGTACGCAGAGACCCAGTACTTC.

This clone showed up just once. The V call is TRBV30, the J call TRBJ2-1; 7 bases map to TRBD2. The germline CDR1 and CDR2 sequences are GTSNPN and SVGIG (reference sequence). This CDR3 is built from 17 residues. Germline trimming cut 0 bases from V and 1 base from J; bases unmatched to any gene: 9. This chain's CDR3 is CAWSVLTRETSYNEQFF. DNA for the CDR3: TGTGCCTGGAGTGTACTTACGCGGGAGACTTCCTACAATGAGCAGTTCTTC.

The genes are TRBV4-2 and TRBJ2-3; 9 nucleotides match TRBD2. Germline loops: CDR1 LGHNA, CDR2 YNFKEQ. Trimming removed 4 bases from V and 2 bases from J; junction bases left unmatched: 10. The CDR3 is 17 amino acids. The CDR3 DNA is TGTGCCAGCAGCCCCCTGGGGGCGGGGGGGATCACAGATACGCAGTATTTT. This gives the protein CASSPLGAGGITDTQYF.

The genes are TRBV5-1 and TRBJ2-7; 7 bases map to TRBD1. V lost 4 bases, J lost 5 bases, and 15 bases stayed unmatched. The CDR3 loop spans 16 amino acids. CDR1 SGHRS and CDR2 YFSETQ come from the germline V gene. The CDR3 loop is CASSITGATTRDEQYF. The CDR3 nucleotides read TGCGCCAGCAGCATCACAGGGGCCACCACTCGGGACGAGCAGTACTTC.

The chain links TRBV28 to TRBJ1-2, with D maybe TRBD1 (5 bases). V was cut by 11 bases and J by 2 bases, with 18 bases left in between. Germline CDR1 MDHEN, CDR2 SYDVKM. CDR3 size: 14 residues. CDR3 in amino acids: CASIRQGENYGYTF. CDR3 nucleotide sequence: TGTGCCTCAATCCGGCAGGGCGAAAACTATGGCTACACCTTC.

The J gene is TRBJ2-7, the V gene TRBV10-3; a possible D gene is TRBD2 (5 bases). CDR1 is ENHRY and CDR2 is SYGVKD in the germline V gene. The V and J ends lost 2 bases and 0 bases respectively, with 14 bases between them. The CDR3 length is 16 residues. CDR3 region: CAISELAGVYSYEQYF. The CDR3 coding sequence is TGTGCCATCAGTGAGCTTGCGGGTGTCTACTCCTACGAGCAGTACTTC.

V is TRBV6-1 and J is TRBJ1-1; a weak D match, TRBD1 (5 bases). The germline V and J ends were trimmed by 4 bases and 5 bases, with 8 bases remaining between them. CDR3 length: 12 amino acids. Per the germline V gene, CDR1 is MNHNS and CDR2 is SASEGT. The CDR3 spells CASSVAGTEAFF. The CDR3 region has the DNA TGTGCCAGCAGTGTTGCAGGGACTGAAGCTTTCTTT.

The rearrangement joins TRBV19 to TRBJ1-2, with no clear D. The CDR3 has 13 residues. CDR1 is LNHDA and CDR2 is SQIVND in the germline V gene (reference sequence). Trimming stripped 5 bases from V and 4 bases from J, with 11 bases between. Here the CDR3 reads CASSFQSLYGYTF. The CDR3 bases are TGTGCCAGTAGTTTCCAGTCGCTCTATGGCTACACCTTC.

The CDR3, as DNA: TGTGCCAGCAGCTTTAGGGGTAGCGGGAGGGCAAGAAATGAGCAGTTCTTC. It codes for CASSFRGSGRARNEQFF. The genes are TRBV7-9 and TRBJ2-1, with 11 bases identical to TRBD2. Germline trimming cut 3 bases from V and 7 bases from J; bases unmatched to any gene: 11. Germline CDR1 SEHNR, CDR2 FQNEAQ (reference sequence). This CDR3 has 17 amino acids.

About this clone: This specimen includes other DNA sequences encoding the same CDR3. The chain recombines TRBV10-3 with TRBJ2-5; no definite D call. V lost 0 bases to trimming and J lost 5 bases, with 4 bases between them. The CDR3 covers 12 residues. Germline CDR1 ENHRY, CDR2 SYGVKD. Here the CDR3 DNA reads TGTGCCATCAGTGAGTCGCATGAGACCCAGTACTTC. It specifies CAISESHETQYF.

The chain recombines TRBV7-9 with TRBJ2-5; D perhaps matches TRBD1 (5 bases). This CDR3 spans 15 amino acids. Germline lookup yields CDR1 SEHNR and CDR2 FQNEAQ (reference sequence). The V and J ends lost 1 base and 2 bases respectively, with 11 bases between them. CDR3 region: CASSLVFRVQETQYF. DNA of the CDR3: TGTGCCAGCAGCTTAGTCTTCAGGGTACAAGAGACCCAGTACTTC.

V and J are TRBV6-5 and TRBJ2-7, with 7 bases fitting TRBD1. V trimming: 7 bases; J trimming: 2 bases; junction bases outside the gene matches: 5. CDR3 length: 13 amino acids. The germline gives CDR1 MNHEY, CDR2 SVGAGI. This CDR3 reads CASTWDSPYEQYF. The CDR3 DNA follows: TGTGCCAGCACCTGGGACAGCCCCTACGAGCAGTACTTC.

The chain combines TRBV7-9 with TRBJ1-2, with 7 bases lining up with TRBD1. The CDR3 spans 15 residues. Trimming took 4 bases from V and 3 from J; bases not matched to a gene: 8. The germline CDR1 and CDR2 sequences are SEHNR and FQNEAQ (reference sequence). CDR3 loop: CASSSYRGFDYGYTF. Written as DNA, the CDR3 is TGTGCCAGCAGCTCATACAGGGGATTTGACTATGGCTACACCTTC.

The genes are TRBV2 and TRBJ1-5, with 8 nucleotides matching TRBD1. Germline V CDR1 and CDR2: SNHLY, FYNNEI. With V trimmed by 7 bases and J by 7 bases, 15 bases remained unmatched. This CDR3 contains 16 residues. CDR3 sequence (DNA): TGTGCCAGCACCATGAGACAGGGGACATCCGGGCAGCCCCAGCATTTT. This codes for CASTMRQGTSGQPQHF.

The genes are TRBV6-5 and TRBJ1-2, with a tentative D call TRBD1 (6 bases). The CDR3 contains 16 residues. Per germline, CDR1 MNHEY and CDR2 SVGAGI. Trimming removed 0 bases from V and 8 bases from J, with 19 bases in between. The CDR3 here is CASSYSSPGASRGYTF. The CDR3 DNA reads TGTGCCAGCAGTTACTCGAGTCCGGGGGCATCGCGGGGCTACACCTTC.